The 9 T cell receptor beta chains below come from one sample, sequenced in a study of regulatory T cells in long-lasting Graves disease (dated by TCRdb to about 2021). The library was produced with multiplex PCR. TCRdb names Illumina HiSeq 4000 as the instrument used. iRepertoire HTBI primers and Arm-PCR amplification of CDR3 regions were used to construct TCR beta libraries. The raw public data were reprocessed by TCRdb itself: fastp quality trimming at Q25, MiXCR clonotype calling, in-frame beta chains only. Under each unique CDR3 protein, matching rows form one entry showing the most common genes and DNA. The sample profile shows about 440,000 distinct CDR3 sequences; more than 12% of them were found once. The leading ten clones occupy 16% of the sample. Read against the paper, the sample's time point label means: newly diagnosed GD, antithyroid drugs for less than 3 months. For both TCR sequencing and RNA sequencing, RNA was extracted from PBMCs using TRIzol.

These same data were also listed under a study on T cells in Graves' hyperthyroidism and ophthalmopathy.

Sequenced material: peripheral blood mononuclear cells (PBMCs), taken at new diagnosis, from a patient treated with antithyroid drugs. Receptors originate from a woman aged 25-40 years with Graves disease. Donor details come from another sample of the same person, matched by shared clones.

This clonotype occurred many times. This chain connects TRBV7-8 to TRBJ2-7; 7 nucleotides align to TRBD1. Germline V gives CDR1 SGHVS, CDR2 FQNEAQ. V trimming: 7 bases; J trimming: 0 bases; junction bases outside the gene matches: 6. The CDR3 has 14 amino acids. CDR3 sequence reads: CASTPYRGSYEQYF. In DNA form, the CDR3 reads TGTGCCAGCACGCCATACAGGGGCTCCTACGAGCAGTACTTC.

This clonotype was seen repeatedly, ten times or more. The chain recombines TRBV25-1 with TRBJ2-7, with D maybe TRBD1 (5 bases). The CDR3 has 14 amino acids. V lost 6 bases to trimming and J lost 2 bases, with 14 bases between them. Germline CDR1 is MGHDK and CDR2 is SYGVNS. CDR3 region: CASSGWGRPYEQYF. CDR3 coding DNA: TGTGCCAGCAGCGGATGGGGCAGACCCTACGAGCAGTACTTC.

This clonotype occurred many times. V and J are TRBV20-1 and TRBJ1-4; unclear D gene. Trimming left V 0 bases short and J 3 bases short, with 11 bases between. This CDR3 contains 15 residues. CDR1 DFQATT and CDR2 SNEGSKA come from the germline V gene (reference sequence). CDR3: CSARDPGRSNEKLFF. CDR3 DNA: TGCAGTGCTAGAGATCCTGGCAGATCTAATGAAAAACTGTTTTTT.

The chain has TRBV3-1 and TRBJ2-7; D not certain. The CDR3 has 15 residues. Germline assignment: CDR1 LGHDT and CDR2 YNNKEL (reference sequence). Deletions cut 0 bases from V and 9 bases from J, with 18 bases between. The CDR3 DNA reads TGTGCCAGCAGCCAAGATCGGAAGGGCTTGAGGAGGCAGTACTTC. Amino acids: CASSQDRKGLRRQYF.

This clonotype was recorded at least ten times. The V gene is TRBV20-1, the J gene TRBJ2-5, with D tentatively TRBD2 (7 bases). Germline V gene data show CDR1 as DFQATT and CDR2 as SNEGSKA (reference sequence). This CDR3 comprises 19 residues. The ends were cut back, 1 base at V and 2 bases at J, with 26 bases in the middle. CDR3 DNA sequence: TGCAGTGCTAGAGTTCTTAATAGCGGGCGACAGGCCCCACAAGAGACCCAGTACTTC. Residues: CSARVLNSGRQAPQETQYF.

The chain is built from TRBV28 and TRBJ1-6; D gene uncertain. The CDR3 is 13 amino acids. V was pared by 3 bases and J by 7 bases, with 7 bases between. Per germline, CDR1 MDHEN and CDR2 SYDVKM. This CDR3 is CASSFGLNSPLHF. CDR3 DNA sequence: TGTGCCAGCAGTTTTGGGTTAAATTCACCCCTCCACTTT.

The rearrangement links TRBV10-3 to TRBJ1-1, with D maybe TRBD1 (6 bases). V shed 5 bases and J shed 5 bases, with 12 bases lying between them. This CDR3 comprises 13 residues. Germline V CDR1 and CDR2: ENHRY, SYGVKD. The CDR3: CAISTGRMTEAFF. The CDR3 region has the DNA TGTGCCATCAGTACAGGGAGGATGACTGAAGCTTTCTTT.

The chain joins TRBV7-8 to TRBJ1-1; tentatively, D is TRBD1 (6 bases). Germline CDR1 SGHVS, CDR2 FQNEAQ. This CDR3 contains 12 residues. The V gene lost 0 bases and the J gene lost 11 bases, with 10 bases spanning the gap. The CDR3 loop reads CASSLAQGSAFF. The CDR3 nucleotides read TGTGCCAGCAGCTTAGCACAGGGTTCGGCTTTCTTT.

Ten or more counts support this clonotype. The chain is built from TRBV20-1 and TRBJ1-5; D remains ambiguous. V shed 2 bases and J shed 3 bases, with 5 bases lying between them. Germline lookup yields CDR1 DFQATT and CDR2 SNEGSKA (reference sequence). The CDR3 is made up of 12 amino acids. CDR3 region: CSARQYNQPQHF. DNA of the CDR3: TGCAGTGCTAGACAGTACAATCAGCCCCAGCATTTT.